Described below is a single T cell receptor beta chain sequence and its context. Its antigen is unidentified. After 6 to 7 days with irradiated graft donor PBMCs, CFSE-labeled recipient PBMCs were FACS-sorted. Repertoires were generated with immunoSEQ multiplex PCR, while TCRdb's copy carries only in-frame clones and drops some. The sample holds about 15,000 clones, about 53% seen once. The record originates from a study of Tregs in tolerant kidney transplant recipients. Study-wide findings and caveats: Some patients' samples used different primers over time, so nucleotide sequences weren't comparable.

The input for sequencing was CD4+ T cells from blood cultured with allogeneic cells, taken before the transplant. This receptor was identified in a human patient who received a combined kidney and bone marrow transplant.

This CDR3 is CASLSPPGQGCTF. CDR3 in DNA: TGTGCCAGCCTATCACCACCGGGACAGGGGTGCACCTTC. This chain uses TRBV7-2 with TRBJ1-2; TRBD1 aligns across 10 bases. The V segment lost 8 bases and the J segment 13 bases; nucleotides outside the gene matches: 13. The germline V gene encodes CDR1 SGHTA and CDR2 FQGNSA. The CDR3 extends over 13 amino acids.